Listed here is a single TCR beta chain. This record comes from a study of patients and donors after allogeneic stem cell transplantation. V lost 3 bases to trimming and J lost 3 bases, with 12 bases between them. Per germline, CDR1 SQVTM and CDR2 ANQGSEA. The CDR3 is 14 residues long. In TCRdb, the RT-PCR reads were re-called with MiXCR into one record per CDR3 protein. The sample consists of 400,000 to 450,000 distinct CDR3 sequences, roughly 17% of them appearing once. The V and J genes are TRBV29-1 and TRBJ2-4; weak D call: TRBD2 (6 bases). Material: blood, either unsorted or a sorted T cell fraction (not recorded which). The receptor's source is a human donor who was either an allogeneic HSCT recipient or a stem cell or donor lymphocyte infusion donor (not recorded which). It is not recorded whose cells these are; they may come from a transplant donor. The CDR3 coding sequence is TGCAGCGTTGAGATGTCGGAGGGCAAAAACATTCAGTACTTC. Amino acid sequence: CSVEMSEGKNIQYF.